The 20 T cell receptor beta chains presented below share a single source sample, sequenced in a study of human T cells and chemical hapten exposure. TCRdb reanalysed the RACE reads using MiXCR and keeps one entry per CDR3 protein. The profile covers some 65,000 distinct CDR3 sequences, with roughly 6.1% appearing a single time and about 3.4% taken by the ten largest. Time point indicated: healthy volunteer bleed at 6 weeks. Unfractionated whole blood was the source from which total RNA was extracted. Material for sequencing was whole blood. These TCRs come from a female donor in good health. Some clones in this sample may be carry-over from other donors' samples.

This clonotype ranks as medium-sized. The chain links TRBV7-9 to TRBJ2-1; D is ambiguous. Per germline, CDR1 SEHNR and CDR2 FQNEAQ (reference sequence). CDR3 length: 14 residues. With 3 bases removed from V and 0 bases from J, the gap between germline ends came to 6 bases. CDR3 bases: TGTGCCAGCAGCTTGGGCCTCTCCTACAATGAGCAGTTCTTC. Its translation is CASSLGLSYNEQFF.

V usage is TRBV5-1 and J usage is TRBJ2-3; D gene ambiguous. The CDR3 runs 14 residues. The V gene lost 2 bases and the J gene lost 2 bases, with 9 bases spanning the gap. In germline, CDR1 is SGHRS, CDR2 YFSETQ. The DNA for the CDR3 is TGCGCCAGCAGCTTAAAAGGGTTCACAGATACGCAGTATTTT. It translates to CASSLKGFTDTQYF.

This clonotype was recorded at least ten times. J is TRBJ2-3 and V is TRBV14, with D uncertain. V lost 2 bases and J lost 2, with 14 bases in between. CDR1 is SGHDN, CDR2 FVKESK, per germline. CDR3 length: 16 residues. CDR3 sequence reads: CASSQLSEPYTDTQYF. The CDR3 DNA sequence: TGTGCCAGCAGCCAACTTTCGGAGCCTTACACAGATACGCAGTATTTT.

This clonotype was detected only a few times. The chain carries TRBV7-9 and TRBJ2-5; unclear D gene. Trimming removed 8 bases from V and 3 bases from J, with 13 bases in between. The germline CDR1 and CDR2 sequences are SEHNR and FQNEAQ (reference sequence). The CDR3 has 13 amino acids. The CDR3 protein is CASEGSLEETQYF. DNA of the CDR3: TGTGCCAGCGAAGGGTCCCTAGAAGAGACCCAGTACTTC.

This clonotype has a handful of counts. The rearrangement uses TRBV5-1 and TRBJ2-5, with 7 bases fitting TRBD2. From germline, CDR1 is SGHRS and CDR2 YFSETQ. Trimming removed 0 bases from V and 1 base from J; junction bases left unmatched: 3. The CDR3 length is 15 residues. CDR3: CASSLVSSGQETQYF. The DNA for the CDR3 is TGCGCCAGCAGCTTGGTGTCTAGCGGCCAAGAGACCCAGTACTTC.

This clonotype appeared a few times. This chain links TRBV12-3 or TRBV12-4 with TRBJ2-7, with 9 bases fitting TRBD2. This CDR3 is built from 15 residues. With V trimmed by 5 bases and J by 0 bases, 5 bases remained unmatched. CDR3 in DNA: TGTGCCAGCAGTATGACTAGCGGTTCCTCCTACGAGCAGTACTTC. It is translated as CASSMTSGSSYEQYF.

This clonotype was detected a few times. V usage is TRBV12-5 and J usage is TRBJ2-7; D ambiguous. The CDR3 extends over 11 amino acids. V gave up 4 bases and J gave up 7 bases, with 8 bases separating them. Germline loops: CDR1 LGHNT, CDR2 FRNRAP. CDR3 residues: CASGCRREQYF. CDR3 bases: TGTGCTAGTGGTTGCCGGCGAGAGCAGTACTTC.

This clonotype was seen repeatedly, ten times or more. J is TRBJ2-2 and V is TRBV20-1, with 11 bases aligning to TRBD1. Per the germline V gene, CDR1 is DFQATT and CDR2 is SNEGSKA (reference sequence). Trimming took 3 bases from V and 4 from J; bases not matched to a gene: 1. The CDR3 loop spans 14 amino acids. The CDR3 DNA reads TGCAGTGCTAGCGGGACAGGGGGCACCGGGGAGCTGTTTTTT. This codes for CSASGTGGTGELFF.

The rearrangement links TRBV20-1 to TRBJ2-7; no reliable D call. The CDR3 is 11 amino acids. The V gene lost 1 base and the J gene lost 4 bases, with 5 bases spanning the gap. The germline V gene has CDR1 DFQATT and CDR2 SNEGSKA (reference sequence). Here the CDR3 DNA reads TGCAGTGCTAGAGCCGAGTACGAGCAGTACTTC. This encodes CSARAEYEQYF.

In its sample, this clonotype was seen a few times. The chain is built from TRBV6-1 and TRBJ1-2; D uncertain. Trimming stripped 10 bases from V and 4 bases from J, with 16 bases between. This CDR3 has 13 amino acids. Germline V lookup: CDR1 MNHNS, CDR2 SASEGT. The CDR3 reads CAIRSSDTYGYTF. The CDR3, as DNA: TGTGCCATACGGAGTAGCGATACCTATGGCTACACCTTC.

The sample holds many counts of this clonotype. This chain joins TRBV20-1 and TRBJ2-3; 12 positions match TRBD1. The CDR3 sequence is 15 residues long. The trim removed 8 bases at V and 5 bases at J, leaving 11 bases unmatched. The germline V gene encodes CDR1 DFQATT and CDR2 SNEGSKA (reference sequence). Here the CDR3 reads CSTSLGTGGGDTQYF. The CDR3 nucleotides read TGCAGTACCAGTCTAGGGACAGGGGGCGGAGATACGCAGTATTTT.

This clonotype showed up many times. CDR3 DNA sequence: TGCAGCGTTTGGGGACAACAAGGGGCTAGCAATCAGCCCCAGCATTTT. This codes for CSVWGQQGASNQPQHF. The V gene is TRBV29-1, the J gene TRBJ1-5; D might be TRBD1 (6 bases). CDR3 length: 16 residues. Trimming removed 5 bases at V and 0 bases at J, with 17 bases between. Germline V gene sequence: CDR1 SQVTM, CDR2 ANQGSEA.

This clonotype was seen at least ten times. The V gene is TRBV20-1, the J gene TRBJ2-7; D unresolved. The CDR3 is made up of 13 amino acids. Germline V lookup: CDR1 DFQATT, CDR2 SNEGSKA (reference sequence). The V gene lost 4 bases and the J gene lost 0 bases, with 10 bases spanning the gap. The CDR3 sequence is CSAIPEYSYEQYF. The CDR3 region has the DNA TGCAGTGCTATACCCGAATACTCCTACGAGCAGTACTTC.

This clonotype was seen ten or more times. The V call is TRBV28, the J call TRBJ2-3; D ambiguous. Germline V CDR1 and CDR2: MDHEN, SYDVKM. V was pared by 7 bases and J by 3 bases, with 5 bases between. The CDR3 is made up of 11 amino acids. CDR3 bases: TGTGCCAGCATGGATACAGATACGCAGTATTTT. Protein sequence: CASMDTDTQYF. The full variable domain, with the rest looked up from reference TRBV28 and TRBJ2-3, is DVKVTQSSRYLVKRTGEKVFLECVQDMDHENMFWYRQDPGLGLRLIYFSYDVKMKEKGDIPEGYSVSREKKERFSLILESASTNQTSMYLCASMDTDTQYFGPGTRLTVL.

This clonotype was observed many times. The rearrangement joins TRBV9 to TRBJ2-7, with 9 bases identical to TRBD1. Germline V CDR1 and CDR2: SGDLS, YYNGEE. This CDR3 is 14 amino acids long. The V gene end was trimmed by 3 bases and the J gene end by 3 bases; junction bases not matched to a gene: 4. CDR3 loop: CASSGPGQGYEQYF. In nucleotides, the CDR3 is TGTGCCAGCAGCGGACCGGGACAGGGCTACGAGCAGTACTTC.

This clonotype appeared a few times. The chain uses TRBV27 and TRBJ2-1; possibly TRBD1 or TRBD2 for D (5 bases each). V lost 2 bases and J lost 10, with 21 bases in between. The CDR3 is 16 residues long. Germline-derived CDR1 and CDR2 are MNHEY and SMNVEV (reference sequence). In nucleotides, the CDR3 is TGTGCCAGCAGTTTAAGGGCCGGGACCGGACCAACAGAGCAGTTCTTC. This gives the protein CASSLRAGTGPTEQFF.

This clonotype was found many times. The CDR3 loop reads CASRSAGTRAGQFF. The CDR3 coding sequence is TGTGCCAGCAGGAGTGCCGGGACTAGGGCAGGGCAGTTCTTC. The chain is built from TRBV13 and TRBJ2-1; TRBD2 matches at 8 bases. With 6 bases clipped from V and 12 bases from J, the junction kept 13 bases outside the gene matches. Germline CDR1 PRHDT, CDR2 FYEKMQ (reference sequence). There are 14 residues in the CDR3.

The chain uses TRBV6-5 and TRBJ1-2; D perhaps matches TRBD1 (5 bases). CDR1 is MNHEY and CDR2 is SVGAGI in the germline V gene. Trimming left V 0 bases short and J 4 bases short, with 15 bases between. The CDR3 contains 16 residues. The CDR3 region has the DNA TGTGCCAGCAGTTACTCTCCGCGACAGCCATTCTATGGCTACACCTTC. It specifies CASSYSPRQPFYGYTF.

The table lists this clonotype with a few counts. The V and J genes are TRBV5-1 and TRBJ2-2; D is perhaps TRBD1 (5 bases). This CDR3 spans 16 amino acids. Germline V gene sequence: CDR1 SGHRS, CDR2 YFSETQ. V was cut by 7 bases and J by 1 base, with 17 bases left in between. This CDR3 is CASLLNGQGNTGELFF. The CDR3 DNA reads as TGCGCCAGCTTACTCAACGGCCAGGGGAACACCGGGGAGCTGTTTTTT.

The chain links TRBV28 to TRBJ1-1; D is ambiguous. The CDR3 is made up of 15 amino acids. Germline CDR1 MDHEN, CDR2 SYDVKM. V lost 3 bases, J lost 4 bases, and 15 bases lay in between. The CDR3 sequence: CASSFGNLEITEAFF. As DNA, the CDR3 is TGTGCCAGCAGTTTCGGTAACCTGGAGATCACTGAAGCTTTCTTT.